This section outlines one T cell receptor (beta chain) sequence together with its context. The data were taken from a study of cytomegalovirus exposure and HLA in healthy donors. Overall study: HLA-typed donors contributed some 85 million unique TCRs, which were held in an early data release.

Both 60 Vbeta primers and 13 Jbeta primers went into the PCR. The assay was immunoSEQ multiplex PCR, and TCRdb's table has in-frame clones only and misses some. The table shows 35,000 to 40,000 clones, with about 67% occurring only once. Germline CDR1 is SQVTM and CDR2 is ANQGSEA. After removal of 8 bases from V and 4 bases from J, the junction contained 8 bases not matched to a gene. The CDR3 runs 13 residues. This receptor was obtained from a man aged 25 to 40 in good health and CMV-seronegative. Sequences were obtained from PBMCs. The rearrangement uses TRBV29-1 and TRBJ2-3; 8 bases match TRBD1. As DNA, the CDR3 is TGCAGCTTACAACAGGGGGTGGCAGATACGCAGTATTTT. It encodes CSLQQGVADTQYF.